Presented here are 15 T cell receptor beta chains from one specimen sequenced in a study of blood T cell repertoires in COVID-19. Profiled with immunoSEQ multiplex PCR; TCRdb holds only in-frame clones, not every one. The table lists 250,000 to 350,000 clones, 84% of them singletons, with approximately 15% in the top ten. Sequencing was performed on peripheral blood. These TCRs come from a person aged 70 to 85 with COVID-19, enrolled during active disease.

The CDR3, as DNA: TGTGCCAGCAGCCCGGGACAGGTGGCCGGGGTTGGGGCCAACGTCCTGACTTTC. Translated, it gives CASSPGQVAGVGANVLTF. The chain employs TRBV5-4 and TRBJ2-6; 8 bases line up with TRBD1. Trimming took 4 bases from V and 3 from J; bases not matched to a gene: 12. The CDR3 sequence is 18 residues long. Germline lookup yields CDR1 SGHNT and CDR2 YYREEE (reference sequence).

The CDR3 loop is CASSATGYASPLHF. The CDR3 nucleotides are TGTGCCAGCAGTGCGACAGGTTACGCTTCACCCCTCCACTTT. The chain links TRBV6-2 or TRBV6-3 to TRBJ1-6; tentative D call: TRBD1 (6 bases). This CDR3 region has 14 residues. CDR1 is MNHEY, CDR2 SVGEGT, per germline. V lost 5 bases and J 9 bases, leaving 14 bases between the germline ends.

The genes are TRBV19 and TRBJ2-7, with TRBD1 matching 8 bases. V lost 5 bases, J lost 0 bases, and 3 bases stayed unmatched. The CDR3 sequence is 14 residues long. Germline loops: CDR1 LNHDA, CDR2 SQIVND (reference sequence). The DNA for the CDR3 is TGTGCCAGTAGTGTCGACAGGGGCTCCTACGAGCAGTACTTC. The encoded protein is CASSVDRGSYEQYF.

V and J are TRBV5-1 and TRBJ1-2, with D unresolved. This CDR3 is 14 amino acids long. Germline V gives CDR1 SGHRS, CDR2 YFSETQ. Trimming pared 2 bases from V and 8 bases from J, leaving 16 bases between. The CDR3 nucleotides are TGCGCCAGCAGCTTCGCCGGAGAGGTTTGGGGCTACACCTTC. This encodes CASSFAGEVWGYTF.

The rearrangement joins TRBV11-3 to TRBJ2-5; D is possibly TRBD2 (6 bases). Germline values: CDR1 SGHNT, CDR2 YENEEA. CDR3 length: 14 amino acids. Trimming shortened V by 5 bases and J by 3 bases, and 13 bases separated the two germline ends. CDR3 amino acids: CASSPDYRKETQYF. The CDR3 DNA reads TGTGCCAGCAGCCCGGACTATCGAAAAGAGACCCAGTACTTC. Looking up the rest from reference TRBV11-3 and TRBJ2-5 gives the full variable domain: EAGVVQSPRYKIIEKKQPVAFWCNPISGHNTLYWYLQNLGQGPELLIRYENEEAVDDSQLPKDRFSAERLKGVDSTLKIQPAELGDSAVYLCASSPDYRKETQYFGPGTRLLVL.

This CDR3 reads CASSRGEGGYNEQFF. CDR3 DNA sequence: TGTGCCAGCAGCAGGGGGGAGGGTGGCTACAATGAGCAGTTCTTC. This chain links TRBV11-2 with TRBJ2-1, with a tentative D call TRBD2 (7 bases). The V and J ends lost 5 bases and 3 bases respectively, with 14 bases between them. Germline lookup yields CDR1 SGHAT and CDR2 FQNNGV. There are 15 residues in the CDR3. Drawing the rest from reference TRBV11-2 and TRBJ2-1, the complete variable domain is EAGVAQSPRYKIIEKRQSVAFWCNPISGHATLYWYQQILGQGPKLLIQFQNNGVVDDSQLPKDRFSAERLKGVDSTLKIQPAKLEDSAVYLCASSRGEGGYNEQFFGPGTRLTVL.

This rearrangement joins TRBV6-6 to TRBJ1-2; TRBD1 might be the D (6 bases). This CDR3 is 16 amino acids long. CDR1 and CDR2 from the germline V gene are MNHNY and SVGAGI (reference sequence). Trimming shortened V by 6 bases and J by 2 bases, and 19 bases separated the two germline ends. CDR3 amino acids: CASRPPTGSSNYGYTF. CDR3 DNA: TGTGCCAGCAGGCCTCCTACAGGGTCTTCAAACTATGGCTACACCTTC.

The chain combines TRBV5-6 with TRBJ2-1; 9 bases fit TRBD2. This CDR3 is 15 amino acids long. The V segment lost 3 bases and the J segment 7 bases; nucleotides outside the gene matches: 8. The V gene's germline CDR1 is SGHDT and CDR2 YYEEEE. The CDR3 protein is CASSYLSGRLNEQFF. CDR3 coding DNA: TGTGCCAGCAGCTATCTAAGCGGGAGGTTAAATGAGCAGTTCTTC. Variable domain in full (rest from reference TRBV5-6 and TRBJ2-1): DAGVTQSPTHLIKTRGQQVTLRCSPKSGHDTVSWYQQALGQGPQFIFQYYEEEERQRGNFPDRFSGHQFPNYSSELNVNALLLGDSALYLCASSYLSGRLNEQFFGPGTRLTVL.

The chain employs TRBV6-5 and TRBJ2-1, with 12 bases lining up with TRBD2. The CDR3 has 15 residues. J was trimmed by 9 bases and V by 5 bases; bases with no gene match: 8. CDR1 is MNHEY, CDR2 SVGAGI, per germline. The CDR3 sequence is CASSPLAGGLGEQFF. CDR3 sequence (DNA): TGTGCCAGCAGTCCGCTAGCGGGAGGGTTGGGTGAGCAGTTCTTC.

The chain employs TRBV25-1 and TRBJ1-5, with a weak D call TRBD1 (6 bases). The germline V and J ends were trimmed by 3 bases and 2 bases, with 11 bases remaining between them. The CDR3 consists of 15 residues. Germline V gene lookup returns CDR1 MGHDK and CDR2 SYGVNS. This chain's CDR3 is CASSDAGDGNQPQHF. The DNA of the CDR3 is TGTGCCAGCAGTGACGCAGGGGATGGCAATCAGCCCCAGCATTTT.

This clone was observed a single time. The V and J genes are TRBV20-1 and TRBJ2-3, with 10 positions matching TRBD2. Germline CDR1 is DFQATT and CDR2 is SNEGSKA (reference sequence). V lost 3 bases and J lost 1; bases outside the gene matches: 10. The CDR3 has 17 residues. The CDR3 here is CSASRPSGGQRTDTQYF. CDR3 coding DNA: TGCAGTGCTAGTAGACCTAGCGGGGGCCAACGCACAGATACGCAGTATTTT.

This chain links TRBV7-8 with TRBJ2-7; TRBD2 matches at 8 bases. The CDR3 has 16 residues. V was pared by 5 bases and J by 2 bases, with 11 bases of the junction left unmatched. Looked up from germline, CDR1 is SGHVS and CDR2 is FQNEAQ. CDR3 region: CASSPSFGAGAYEQYF. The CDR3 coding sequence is TGTGCCAGCAGCCCCTCATTTGGAGCGGGGGCCTACGAGCAGTACTTC.

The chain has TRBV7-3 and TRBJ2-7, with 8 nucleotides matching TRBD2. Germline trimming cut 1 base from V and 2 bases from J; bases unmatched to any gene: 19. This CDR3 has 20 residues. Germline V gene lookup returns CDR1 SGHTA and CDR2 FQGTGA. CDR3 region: CASSLRGKGFGREDPYEQYF. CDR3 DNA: TGTGCCAGCAGCTTAAGGGGGAAGGGATTCGGGCGGGAGGACCCCTACGAGCAGTACTTC.

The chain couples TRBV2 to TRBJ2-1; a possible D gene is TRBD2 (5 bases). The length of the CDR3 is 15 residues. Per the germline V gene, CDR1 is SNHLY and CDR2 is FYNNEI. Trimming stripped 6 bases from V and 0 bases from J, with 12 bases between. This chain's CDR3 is CASREDPSSYNEQFF. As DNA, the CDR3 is TGTGCCAGCAGGGAGGACCCGAGCTCCTACAATGAGCAGTTCTTC.

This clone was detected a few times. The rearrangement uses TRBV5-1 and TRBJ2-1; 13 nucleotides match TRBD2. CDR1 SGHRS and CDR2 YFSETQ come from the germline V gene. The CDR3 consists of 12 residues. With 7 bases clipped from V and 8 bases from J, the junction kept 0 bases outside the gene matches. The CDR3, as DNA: TGCGCCAGCGGACTAGCGGGGGATGAGCAGTTCTTC. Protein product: CASGLAGDEQFF.